Presented here are 16 T cell receptor beta chains from one specimen sequenced in a study of T-cell memory formation after mild COVID-19. From the 5' RACE reads, TCRdb called clonotypes with MiXCR, one entry per CDR3 protein. The repertoire holds about 190,000 distinct CDR3 sequences, around 18% seen once, with 2% to 2.5% in the top ten. Sequences were obtained from PBMCs or a T cell subset sorted from them (not recorded which). These receptors came from an adult woman who had mild COVID-19 (a few samples of this study predate the infection). Cell type and time point are not known.

This clonotype has just a few counts. The chain is built from TRBV2 and TRBJ2-1, with TRBD2 identical over 10 bases. CDR1 is SNHLY and CDR2 is FYNNEI in the germline V gene. V lost 0 bases to trimming and J lost 2 bases; unmatched junction nucleotides: 10. This CDR3 is built from 19 residues. This chain's CDR3 is CASSEAWASGSQAYNEQFF. In nucleotides, the CDR3 is TGTGCCAGCAGTGAAGCTTGGGCTAGCGGGAGTCAGGCCTACAATGAGCAGTTCTTC.

This clonotype was seen only a few times. The chain employs TRBV12-3 or TRBV12-4 and TRBJ1-3, with a tentative D call TRBD1 (6 bases). The CDR3 is 11 residues long. The V end lost 10 bases, the J end lost 15 bases, and 19 bases lay between the germline ends. The CDR3 DNA follows: TGTGCCACCGCCCGGGGGGCACTACGATATTTT. It specifies CATARGALRYF.

This clonotype turned up a few times. The chain joins TRBV3-1 to TRBJ1-1; perhaps TRBD1 as D (5 bases). V lost 4 bases and J lost 6, with 12 bases in between. The CDR3 covers 13 residues. Germline V gene sequence: CDR1 LGHDT, CDR2 YNNKEL (reference sequence). The CDR3 DNA reads TGTGCCAGCAGCCTAATGACGACAGCTGAAGCTTTCTTT. Amino acid sequence: CASSLMTTAEAFF.

The chain carries TRBV6-2 or TRBV6-3 and TRBJ2-6; D gene unclear. CDR1 is MNHEY, CDR2 SVGEGT, per germline. V lost 2 bases and J 1 base, leaving 6 bases between the germline ends. The CDR3 is 15 amino acids. CDR3 in amino acids: CASSYDGSGANVLTF. CDR3 nucleotide sequence: TGTGCCAGCAGTTACGACGGGTCTGGGGCCAACGTCCTGACTTTC.

This clonotype occurred a few times. The chain recombines TRBV5-1 with TRBJ1-5; maybe TRBD1 (6 bases). Germline V gene sequence: CDR1 SGHRS, CDR2 YFSETQ. The CDR3 has 15 residues. V was cut by 4 bases and J by 1 base, with 12 bases left in between. The CDR3 sequence is CASSPGTRSNQPQHF. DNA of the CDR3: TGCGCCAGCAGCCCCGGGACACGGAGCAATCAGCCCCAGCATTTT.

The CDR3 coding sequence is TGTGCCAGCAGCGACTTCTACGAGCAGTACTTC. This sequence encodes CASSDFYEQYF. The chain is built from TRBV25-1 and TRBJ2-7; D gene unclear. The V gene lost 6 bases and the J gene lost 3 bases, with 6 bases spanning the gap. The CDR3 has 11 amino acids. Germline V CDR1 and CDR2: MGHDK, SYGVNS.

The gene calls are TRBV7-2 and TRBJ2-2; 10 positions agree with TRBD1. The junction had 8 bases not matched to a gene; V was cut back by 5 bases and J by 5 bases. CDR1 SGHTA and CDR2 FQGNSA come from the germline V gene. There are 16 residues in the CDR3. This CDR3 reads CASSPSWDRGTGELFF. The CDR3 region has the DNA TGTGCCAGCAGCCCGTCATGGGACAGGGGTACCGGGGAGCTGTTTTTT.

This clonotype has more than one count but fewer than ten. The genes are TRBV5-1 and TRBJ2-7; TRBD2 agrees at 12 bases. The V gene end was trimmed by 0 bases and the J gene end by 1 base; junction bases not matched to a gene: 5. The CDR3 has 17 residues. Germline V gene sequence: CDR1 SGHRS, CDR2 YFSETQ. The CDR3 loop reads CASSLGTSGVWSYEQYF. The CDR3 nucleotides read TGCGCCAGCAGCTTGGGGACTAGCGGGGTATGGTCCTACGAGCAGTACTTC.

This clonotype was observed a few times. The chain is built from TRBV12-3 or TRBV12-4 and TRBJ2-1; 14 positions match TRBD2. The CDR3 is made up of 14 amino acids. The ends lost 6 bases at V and 15 bases at J; junction bases unmatched: 10. The CDR3 region has the DNA TGTGCCAGCAGCTCCGGACTAGCGGGGGGTTTTGTGTTCTTC. It yields the protein CASSSGLAGGFVFF.

This clonotype was observed a few times. The chain links TRBV12-3 or TRBV12-4 to TRBJ2-5; D may be TRBD2 (6 bases). The CDR3 contains 15 residues. The V end lost 7 bases, the J end lost 5 bases, and 20 bases lay between the germline ends. The CDR3 spells CASIRGTSVGETQYF. CDR3 bases: TGTGCCAGCATCCGAGGGACTTCAGTAGGGGAGACCCAGTACTTC.

The V and J genes are TRBV5-1 and TRBJ2-1, with TRBD2 identical over 8 bases. Germline loops: CDR1 SGHRS, CDR2 YFSETQ. The CDR3 is made up of 17 amino acids. V shed 4 bases and J 7 bases; nucleotides not matched to a gene: 16. The CDR3 bases are TGCGCCAGCAGCGCTTCCGGAGGTAGCGGGAATTGGAATGAGCAGTTCTTC. Translation: CASSASGGSGNWNEQFF. Together with reference TRBV5-1 and TRBJ2-1, the CDR3 gives the full variable domain: KAGVTQTPRYLIKTRGQQVTLSCSPISGHRSVSWYQQTPGQGLQFLFEYFSETQRNKGNFPGRFSGRQFSNSRSEMNVSTLELGDSALYLCASSASGGSGNWNEQFFGPGTRLTVL.

This clonotype was counted between two and nine times. V gene TRBV4-1 combines with J gene TRBJ2-7; 8 bases match TRBD1. Germline values: CDR1 MGHRA, CDR2 YSYEKL. This CDR3 contains 15 residues. With 0 bases clipped from V and 4 bases from J, the junction kept 5 bases outside the gene matches. The CDR3 coding sequence is TGCGCCAGCAGCCAAGATAGGGACAGGCTATACGAGCAGTACTTC. This gives the protein CASSQDRDRLYEQYF.

The table lists this clonotype with many counts. V and J are TRBV7-2 and TRBJ2-5; 9 bases are shared with TRBD2. The CDR3 runs 14 residues. Germline CDR1 reads SGHTA; CDR2 reads FQGNSA. V gave up 4 bases and J gave up 4 bases; unmatched junction bases: 4. The CDR3 protein is CASSSGTSRETQYF. Written as DNA, the CDR3 is TGTGCCAGCAGCTCAGGGACTAGCAGAGAGACCCAGTACTTC.

In nucleotides, the CDR3 is TGTGCCAGCAGCCCGACCTTGACTATCGGGGACACGCAGTATTTT. Amino acid sequence: CASSPTLTIGDTQYF. V gene TRBV7-2 combines with J gene TRBJ2-3; D possibly uses TRBD1 or TRBD2 (5 bases each). This CDR3 has 15 residues. CDR1 is SGHTA, CDR2 FQGNSA, per germline. Trimming stripped 5 bases from V and 9 bases from J, with 21 bases between.

The chain combines TRBV6-4 with TRBJ2-7, with 11 bases aligning to TRBD2. Germline V lookup: CDR1 MRHNA, CDR2 SNTAGT. V was clipped by 6 bases and J by 3 bases; unmatched bases: 4. This CDR3 spans 14 amino acids. Written as DNA, the CDR3 is TGTGCCAGCAGAGGACTAGCGGGTAACTACGAGCAGTACTTC. Translated, it gives CASRGLAGNYEQYF.

This chain uses TRBV5-4 with TRBJ1-2; D may be TRBD1 (5 bases). The CDR3 is 14 amino acids. Germline-derived CDR1 and CDR2 are SGHNT and YYREEE (reference sequence). The germline V and J ends were trimmed by 0 bases and 3 bases, with 9 bases remaining between them. The CDR3 DNA follows: TGTGCCAGCAGCTTGGAAGGGACCCACTATGGCTACACCTTC. This gives the protein CASSLEGTHYGYTF.